Following are 30 T cell receptor beta chains from one sample sequenced in a study of blood T cell repertoires in COVID-19. Generated by immunoSEQ multiplex PCR, the TCRdb table keeps only in-frame clones and is missing some. The sample has more than 140,000 clones; approximately 83% are singletons. Sequenced material: peripheral blood. Receptor source: a human donor in a cohort sampled during active COVID-19.

The V call is TRBV5-1, the J call TRBJ2-5, with D tentatively TRBD2 (5 bases). V shed 6 bases and J shed 5 bases, with 14 bases lying between them. This CDR3 is 13 amino acids long. Germline values: CDR1 SGHRS, CDR2 YFSETQ. CDR3 sequence reads: CASTRREGETQYF. CDR3 nucleotide sequence: TGCGCCAGCACGCGCCGGGAAGGGGAGACCCAGTACTTC.

CDR3 residues: CASSAQGATYEQYF. CDR3 DNA: TGTGCCAGCAGTGCCCAGGGGGCAACCTACGAGCAGTACTTC. J is TRBJ2-7 and V is TRBV6-2 or TRBV6-3, with 8 bases that match TRBD1. The CDR3 spans 14 residues. Germline assignment: CDR1 MNHEY and CDR2 SVGEGT. V was clipped by 5 bases and J by 2 bases; unmatched bases: 5.

The chain employs TRBV10-3 and TRBJ1-6, with TRBD1 identical over 11 bases. Germline V CDR1 and CDR2: ENHRY, SYGVKD. The junction had 5 bases not matched to a gene; V was cut back by 6 bases and J by 10 bases. This CDR3 region has 14 residues. The CDR3 bases are TGTGCCATCAGGCCGGGACAGGGGGGATCACCCCTCCACTTT. Its protein product is CAIRPGQGGSPLHF.

This chain uses TRBV6-1 with TRBJ1-1; 7 bases are a match to TRBD1. J was trimmed by 1 base and V by 7 bases; bases with no gene match: 9. This CDR3 has 15 residues. Per the germline V gene, CDR1 is MNHNS and CDR2 is SASEGT. This CDR3 reads CASTATGRPNTEAFF. In DNA form, the CDR3 reads TGTGCCAGCACGGCGACAGGGCGACCGAACACTGAAGCTTTCTTT.

This sequence joins TRBV25-1 and TRBJ2-7; D gene ambiguous. Germline V CDR1 and CDR2: MGHDK, SYGVNS. Trimming removed 8 bases from V and 6 bases from J, with 17 bases in between. The CDR3 is made up of 13 amino acids. Written as DNA, the CDR3 is TGTGCCAGCTCCCTCCAAGACTTAAGCGAGCAGTACTTC. It is translated as CASSLQDLSEQYF.

The table lists this clone with a count of one. The chain recombines TRBV21-1 with TRBJ1-4; TRBD1, the table's D call, was not compared with the DNA. TRBV21-1 corresponds to a pseudogene. This CDR3 contains 15 residues. CDR3 region: CARGDRPLGNEKLFF. For the CDR3, the DNA is TGTGCCAGGGGGGACAGGCCCCTGGGTAATGAAAAACTGTTTTTT.

The V call is TRBV19, the J call TRBJ1-2; 9 nucleotides line up with TRBD1. Germline-derived CDR1 and CDR2 are LNHDA and SQIVND (reference sequence). Trimming at V came to 5 bases and at J to 0 bases, leaving 10 bases not matched to a gene. The CDR3 has 17 residues. The CDR3 loop reads CASSRWGQGAPNYGYTF. The CDR3 bases are TGTGCCAGTAGTCGGTGGGGACAGGGCGCCCCTAACTATGGCTACACCTTC.

The CDR3 is CASSFSYRTNNEQFF. In DNA, the CDR3 is TGTGCCAGCAGTTTTAGCTATCGTACTAACAATGAGCAGTTCTTC. J is TRBJ2-1 and V is TRBV27; D gene unclear. This CDR3 region has 15 residues. The ends were cut back, 3 bases at V and 5 bases at J, with 14 bases in the middle. Germline V gives CDR1 MNHEY, CDR2 SMNVEV (reference sequence).

V and J are TRBV4-1 and TRBJ2-3; maybe TRBD2 (6 bases). Looked up from germline, CDR1 is MGHRA and CDR2 is YSYEKL. V was trimmed by 0 bases and J by 5 bases, leaving 9 bases between them. The CDR3 consists of 14 residues. The CDR3 bases are TGCGCCAGCAGCCAAGACGGACTACTAGATACGCAGTATTTT. Its protein is CASSQDGLLDTQYF.

This CDR3 reads CAWSVGTGSEQYF. The CDR3 DNA follows: TGTGCCTGGAGTGTAGGGACAGGGAGCGAGCAGTACTTC. The V call is TRBV30, the J call TRBJ2-7; 9 nucleotides line up with TRBD1. The CDR3 spans 13 residues. Germline-derived CDR1 and CDR2 are GTSNPN and SVGIG (reference sequence). After removal of 0 bases from V and 6 bases from J, the junction contained 3 bases not matched to a gene.

V gene TRBV11-2 combines with J gene TRBJ1-1; D unclear. V dropped 5 bases and J dropped 5 bases, with 18 bases sitting between them. Germline values: CDR1 SGHAT, CDR2 FQNNGV. The CDR3 covers 15 residues. CDR3 sequence: CASSPPMSSRTEAFF. The CDR3 region has the DNA TGTGCCAGCAGCCCCCCCATGAGTTCTCGTACTGAAGCTTTCTTT.

This rearrangement joins TRBV7-3 to TRBJ2-3, with 12 bases lining up with TRBD2. V shed 5 bases and J 6 bases; nucleotides not matched to a gene: 6. This CDR3 spans 15 amino acids. The germline gives CDR1 SGHTA, CDR2 FQGTGA. The CDR3 region has the DNA TGTGCCAGCAGCACAAGACTAGCGGGAGTTGATACGCAGTATTTT. It encodes CASSTRLAGVDTQYF. Complete variable domain (other parts from reference TRBV7-3 and TRBJ2-3): GAGVSQTPSNKVTEKGKYVELRCDPISGHTALYWYRQSLGQGPEFLIYFQGTGAADDSGLPNDRFFAVRPEGSVSTLKIQRTERGDSAVYLCASSTRLAGVDTQYFGPGTRLTVL.

This clone has just a few counts. The chain combines TRBV11-1 with TRBJ2-1; weak D call: TRBD2 (6 bases). CDR1 is SGHAT and CDR2 is FQDESV in the germline V gene (reference sequence). The V end was cut by 4 bases, the J end by 7 bases, with 14 bases between. The CDR3 spans 14 residues. The CDR3 reads CASSYGGNRNEQFF. CDR3 coding DNA: TGTGCCAGCAGCTATGGCGGGAATCGTAATGAGCAGTTCTTC.

This clone occurred once. The chain recombines TRBV18 with TRBJ1-1; D gene uncertain. The germline V gene has CDR1 KGHSH and CDR2 LQKENI. This CDR3 has 15 residues. Trimming left V 5 bases short and J 2 bases short, with 15 bases between. The CDR3 nucleotides read TGTGCCAGCTCATCGCGGGGTCTCGATAACACTGAAGCTTTCTTT. It yields the protein CASSSRGLDNTEAFF. Looking up the rest from reference TRBV18 and TRBJ1-1 gives the full variable domain: NAGVMQNPRHLVRRRGQEARLRCSPMKGHSHVYWYRQLPEEGLKFMVYLQKENIIDESGMPKERFSAEFPKEGPSILRIQQVVRGDSAAYFCASSSRGLDNTEAFFGQGTRLTVV.

The CDR3 DNA reads TGTGCCAGCTCACCCTCACTAGCCTCAGATACGCAGTATTTT. Amino acids: CASSPSLASDTQYF. The chain uses TRBV18 and TRBJ2-3, with a tentative D call TRBD2 (6 bases). V was pared by 3 bases and J by 4 bases, with 11 bases between. The CDR3 loop spans 14 amino acids. Per the germline V gene, CDR1 is KGHSH and CDR2 is LQKENI.

The chain couples TRBV6-1 to TRBJ2-3, with TRBD2 matching 7 bases. Trimming took 1 base from V and 0 from J; bases not matched to a gene: 1. Per the germline V gene, CDR1 is MNHNS and CDR2 is SASEGT. The CDR3 totals 15 residues. CDR3 in DNA: TGTGCCAGCAGTGAAGGCGGGAGTAGCACAGATACGCAGTATTTT. Translation gives CASSEGGSSTDTQYF.

The chain carries TRBV21-1 and TRBJ2-3; TRBD2 is taken as the D call from the table, unchecked against the DNA. TRBV21-1 is described as a pseudogene. This CDR3 spans 17 amino acids. Here the CDR3 reads CASSPPRRREGADTQYF. The CDR3 DNA reads as TGTGCCAGCAGCCCCCCGAGGAGGCGGGAGGGGGCAGATACGCAGTATTTT.

The chain recombines TRBV25-1 with TRBJ2-7, with 8 bases identical to TRBD2. Germline V gene sequence: CDR1 MGHDK, CDR2 SYGVNS. Germline trimming cut 3 bases from V and 5 bases from J; bases unmatched to any gene: 12. The CDR3 length is 16 residues. The CDR3: CASSDQGGTRGHEQYF. The CDR3 bases are TGTGCCAGCAGTGACCAGGGAGGGACTAGAGGCCACGAGCAGTACTTC.

As concerns this clone: The same CDR3 arises from other DNA sequences in this sample as well. The rearrangement uses TRBV3-1 (or the pseudogene TRBV3-2) and TRBJ1-2; 8 bases match TRBD1. Looked up from germline, CDR1 is LGHDT and CDR2 is YNNKEL (reference sequence). Germline trimming cut 1 base from V and 8 bases from J; bases unmatched to any gene: 6. CDR3 length: 14 residues. The CDR3 nucleotides are TGTGCCAGCAGCCAAGTTGACAGGGGAGGGGGCTACACCTTC. It encodes CASSQVDRGGGYTF.

This rearrangement joins TRBV6-5 to TRBJ2-7; TRBD1 is a possible D gene (7 bases). V was pared by 7 bases and J by 0 bases, with 13 bases between. CDR3 length equals 14 residues. CDR1 and CDR2 (germline): MNHEY, SVGAGI. The CDR3 bases are TGTGCCAGCACTGCGGGACAGAGCTCCTACGAGCAGTACTTC. Residues: CASTAGQSSYEQYF.

The chain couples TRBV15 to TRBJ2-3; 9 bases line up with TRBD1. Germline trimming cut 3 bases from V and 3 bases from J; bases unmatched to any gene: 10. Germline V gene sequence: CDR1 LNHNV, CDR2 YYDKDF (reference sequence). This CDR3 is 17 amino acids long. CDR3 amino acids: CATSSPSGDRGTDTQYF. CDR3 DNA: TGTGCCACCAGCAGTCCTTCGGGCGACAGGGGGACAGATACGCAGTATTTT.

V usage is TRBV7-3 and J usage is TRBJ2-1, with 9 bases matching TRBD2. The CDR3 extends over 15 amino acids. In germline, CDR1 is SGHTA, CDR2 FQGTGA. V dropped 2 bases and J dropped 10; count of bases not matched to a gene: 9. In DNA, the CDR3 is TGTGCCAGCAGCTTAGGAGCGGGAGGACCTCGGGAGCAGTTCTTC. This codes for CASSLGAGGPREQFF.

The chain uses TRBV4-2 and TRBJ1-1; the match to TRBD1 covers 9 bases. Germline loops: CDR1 LGHNA, CDR2 YNFKEQ. The V gene end was trimmed by 4 bases and the J gene end by 3 bases; junction bases not matched to a gene: 6. This CDR3 spans 15 amino acids. The CDR3, as DNA: TGTGCCAGCAGCCCGGGGGACAGGGAGGACACTGAAGCTTTCTTT. The encoded protein is CASSPGDREDTEAFF.

The chain joins TRBV6-5 to TRBJ2-7; D perhaps matches TRBD2 (6 bases). Germline V gives CDR1 MNHEY, CDR2 SVGAGI. The V end lost 7 bases, the J end lost 1 base, and 14 bases lay between the germline ends. CDR3 length: 14 amino acids. The CDR3 sequence is CASTLMTRSYEQYF. The CDR3 DNA follows: TGTGCCAGCACTCTAATGACTAGATCCTACGAGCAGTACTTC.

The rearrangement joins TRBV3-1 (or the pseudogene TRBV3-2) to TRBJ2-7, with a tentative D call TRBD1 (6 bases). Trimming cost V 2 bases and J 7 bases, with 15 bases left between them. The CDR3 spans 14 residues. The germline CDR1 and CDR2 sequences are LGHDT and YNNKEL (reference sequence). This CDR3 reads CASSQLAGAQEQYF. The CDR3 DNA reads TGTGCCAGCAGCCAACTGGCAGGGGCCCAGGAGCAGTACTTC.

The chain couples TRBV7-2 to TRBJ1-2, with D maybe TRBD1 (5 bases). V shed 7 bases and J shed 2 bases, with 14 bases lying between them. This CDR3 spans 14 amino acids. Germline CDR1 SGHTA, CDR2 FQGNSA. CDR3 coding DNA: TGTGCCAGCACTCGCGTTGGGGCGAACTATGGCTACACCTTC. It codes for CASTRVGANYGYTF. The full variable domain, its missing parts supplied by reference TRBV7-2 and TRBJ1-2, is GAGVSQSPSNKVTEKGKDVELRCDPISGHTALYWYRQSLGQGLEFLIYFQGNSAPDKSGLPSDRFSAERTGGSVSTLTIQRTQQEDSAVYLCASTRVGANYGYTFGSGTRLTVV.

Worth noting for this clone: Possible read error: a much larger clone is one base away. At the DNA level, this CDR3 is encoded by other sequences in the same sample as well. The genes are TRBV28 and TRBJ1-3, with TRBD1 as a possible D gene (6 bases). The CDR3 extends over 14 amino acids. Trimming cost V 6 bases and J 4 bases, with 13 bases left between them. Germline CDR1 reads MDHEN; CDR2 reads SYDVKM. The CDR3 DNA reads TGTGCCAGCAGGGCGGGGGGGGCGGGAAACACCATATATTTT. This encodes CASRAGGAGNTIYF. The entire variable domain, with the rest obtained from reference TRBV28 and TRBJ1-3, is as follows: DVKVTQSSRYLVKRTGEKVFLECVQDMDHENMFWYRQDPGLGLRLIYFSYDVKMKEKGDIPEGYSVSREKKERFSLILESASTNQTSMYLCASRAGGAGNTIYFGEGSWLTVV.

This clone was observed a handful of times. The rearrangement links TRBV28 to TRBJ2-5, with 9 bases lining up with TRBD1. The CDR3 covers 14 residues. Germline V gene sequence: CDR1 MDHEN, CDR2 SYDVKM. With 7 bases clipped from V and 5 bases from J, the junction kept 8 bases outside the gene matches. The CDR3 here is CASIRTGAKETQYF. CDR3 in DNA: TGTGCCAGCATCCGGACAGGGGCAAAGGAGACCCAGTACTTC. Complete variable domain (other parts from reference TRBV28 and TRBJ2-5): DVKVTQSSRYLVKRTGEKVFLECVQDMDHENMFWYRQDPGLGLRLIYFSYDVKMKEKGDIPEGYSVSREKKERFSLILESASTNQTSMYLCASIRTGAKETQYFGPGTRLLVL.

The rearrangement links TRBV10-3 to TRBJ2-7; no reliable D call. The CDR3 consists of 12 residues. Trimming took 6 bases from V and 4 from J, leaving 10 bases between them. The V gene's germline CDR1 is ENHRY and CDR2 SYGVKD. As DNA, the CDR3 is TGTGCCATCAGCCCCTCAGGATACGAGCAGTACTTC. This codes for CAISPSGYEQYF.

The chain couples TRBV11-3 to TRBJ2-1; 9 bases match TRBD2. CDR1 is SGHNT, CDR2 YENEEA, per germline. V shed 0 bases and J 8 bases; nucleotides not matched to a gene: 5. The CDR3 runs 15 residues. The CDR3 protein is CASSLEAGGWDEQFF. DNA of the CDR3: TGTGCCAGCAGCTTAGAAGCGGGAGGCTGGGATGAGCAGTTCTTC.